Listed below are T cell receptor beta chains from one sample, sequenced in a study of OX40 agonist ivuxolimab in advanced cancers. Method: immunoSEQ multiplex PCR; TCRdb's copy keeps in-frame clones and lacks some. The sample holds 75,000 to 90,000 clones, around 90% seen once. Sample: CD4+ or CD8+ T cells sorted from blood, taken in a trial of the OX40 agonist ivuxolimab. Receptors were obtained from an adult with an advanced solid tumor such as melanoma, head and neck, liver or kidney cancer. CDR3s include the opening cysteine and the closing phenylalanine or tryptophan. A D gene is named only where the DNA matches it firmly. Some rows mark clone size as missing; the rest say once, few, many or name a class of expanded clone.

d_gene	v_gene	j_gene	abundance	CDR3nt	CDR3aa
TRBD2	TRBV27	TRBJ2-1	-	TGTGCCAGCAGTCCCGGGACTAGCGGATACAATGAGCAGTTCTTC	CASSPGTSGYNEQFF
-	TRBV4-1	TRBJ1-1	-	TGCGCCAGCAGCCAAGGCTGGGGAGCTTTCTTT	CASSQGWGAFF
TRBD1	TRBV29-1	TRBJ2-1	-	TGCAGCTCCGCCGGGACAGACTACAATGAGCAGTTCTTC	CSSAGTDYNEQFF
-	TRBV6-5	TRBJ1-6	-	TGTGCCAGCAGCCAAGGGCTGAGGACCCTCCACTTT	CASSQGLRTLHF
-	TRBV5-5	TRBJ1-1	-	TGTGCCAGCAGCTTGGGGACAGTAAGCACTGAAGCTTTCTTT	CASSLGTVSTEAFF
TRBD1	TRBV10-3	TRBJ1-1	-	TGTGCCTCAAGACAGGGGGCTTTAGACACTGAAGCTTTCTTT	CASRQGALDTEAFF
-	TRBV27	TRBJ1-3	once	TGTGCCAGCAGTCCATCCGATGGAAACACCATATATTTT	CASSPSDGNTIYF
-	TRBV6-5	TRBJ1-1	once	TGTGCCAGCAGTTACTCGGGAGGGAACACTGAAGCTTTCTTT	CASSYSGGNTEAFF
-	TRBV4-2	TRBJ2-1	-	TGTGCCAGCAGCCTATGGGGGGAGGGGGACAACAATGAGCAGTTCTTC	CASSLWGEGDNNEQFF
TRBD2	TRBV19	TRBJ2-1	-	TGTGCCAGTGTAGCGGGGGGCGGGTACAATGAGCAGTTCTTC	CASVAGGGYNEQFF
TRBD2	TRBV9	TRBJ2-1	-	TGTGCCAGCAGCGTAGGACTAGCGGGAGGCAATGAGCAGTTCTTC	CASSVGLAGGNEQFF
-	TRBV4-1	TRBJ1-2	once	TGCGCCAGCAGCCAAAAGACGGTTTTGGAGCGCTACACCTTC	CASSQKTVLERYTF
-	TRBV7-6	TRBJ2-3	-	TGTGCCAGCAGCTCCCCTCGGTTAGGGCAAGGGTCAGATACGCAGTATTTT	CASSSPRLGQGSDTQYF